The present TCR beta chain was sequenced within a study of blood T cells in healthy people across ages. There were healthy Caucasian individuals from Russia, aged 6 to 90, serving as donors. The sample, about 9.2 milliliters of peripheral blood, was drawn from each donor. It was with a sample-barcoded 5' primer and a J-beta primer mix that a second PCR of roughly 7 to 12 cycles was run. With 12 random nucleotides, a template-switch adaptor tagged each individual cDNA molecule. TCRdb recomputed calls from the 5' RACE reads with MiXCR, one row per CDR3 protein. The sample lists 540,000 or so distinct CDR3 sequences, roughly 29% occurring once. The CDR3 has 15 residues. The V segment lost 5 bases and the J segment 5 bases; nucleotides outside the gene matches: 8. Germline V lookup: CDR1 SGHAT, CDR2 FQNNGV. This clonotype was seen only a few times.

The rearrangement joins TRBV11-2 to TRBJ2-5, with TRBD1 identical over 10 bases. This receptor was obtained from a woman aged 70-85 years in good health. Sequences were obtained from blood. The CDR3, as DNA: TGTGCCAGCAGCCGGACAGGGGGGACCTGGGAGACCCAGTACTTC. Residues: CASSRTGGTWETQYF.